Listed below are T cell receptor beta chains from one sample, sequenced in a study of T cell repertoires in cytomegalovirus infection. From the reads, TCRdb called clonotypes with MiXCR, one entry per CDR3 protein. The sample includes almost 300,000 distinct CDR3 sequences, about 9.2% of them seen just once. Sequences were obtained from PBMCs. These TCRs come from a human donor in good health (CMV status not recorded). Some clones in this sample may be carry-over from other donors' samples. CDR3s include the opening cysteine and the closing phenylalanine or tryptophan. Each record gives: V gene, D gene, CDR3 length, J gene, clone size, CDR3 DNA, CDR3 protein. D genes are given only for firm matches. Size is stated for part of the rows, as once, few or many counts, or as a class when the clone is expanded.

TRBV7-9	NA	16	TRBJ2-3	many	TGTGCCAGCAGCTTATCCCTTAGATTGTCCACAGATACGCAGTATTTT	CASSLSLRLSTDTQYF
TRBV19	NA	13	TRBJ1-2	many	TGTGCCAGTAGAGAGGACAGAAAATATGGCTACACCTTC	CASREDRKYGYTF
TRBV5-4	NA	14	TRBJ2-7	many	TGTGCCAGCAGCCTACCCCTGCTTGGTTCAGAGCAGTACTTC	CASSLPLLGSEQYF
TRBV20-1	TRBD2	14	TRBJ2-2	many	TGCAGTGCCATTAGCGGGGGGGCCACCGGGGAGCTGTTTTTT	CSAISGGATGELFF
TRBV28	NA	15	TRBJ2-1	many	TGTGCCAGCGGTAGGGGGGGGACAGGTACCAATGAGCAGTTCTTC	CASGRGGTGTNEQFF
TRBV19	NA	13	TRBJ2-7	NA	TGTGCCAGTAGTTGGGGGGACAGCTACGAGCAGTACTTC	CASSWGDSYEQYF
TRBV5-4	NA	14	TRBJ2-5	many	TGTGCCAGCAGCCTCGGACTAAATAAAGAGACCCAGTACTTC	CASSLGLNKETQYF
TRBV7-2	NA	10	TRBJ2-3	few	TGTGCCAGCAGCGTTGATACGCAGTATTTT	CASSVDTQYF
TRBV6-4	NA	14	TRBJ2-3	NA	TGTGCCAGCAGTGAGGGGGTTCACACAGATACGCAGTATTTT	CASSEGVHTDTQYF
TRBV7-2	NA	16	TRBJ2-5	many	TGTGCCAGCACCCTTAGATGGCAGGGGTACCAAGAGACCCAGTACTTC	CASTLRWQGYQETQYF
TRBV20-1	TRBD1	14	TRBJ1-2	NA	TGCAGTGCTCTTGGACAGGGGCGCATCTATGGCTACACCTTC	CSALGQGRIYGYTF
TRBV7-2	TRBD2	15	TRBJ2-3	many	TGTGCCAGCAGCTTTGGCGGGGGGGCCGCAGATACGCAGTATTTT	CASSFGGGAADTQYF
TRBV14	NA	15	TRBJ1-6	NA	TGTGCCAGCAGTCTGTCGGGTGCGAGGAATTCACCCCTCCACTTT	CASSLSGARNSPLHF
TRBV10-2	NA	13	TRBJ2-7	many	TGCGCCAGCAGTACCGGCCGGCGCAACGAGCAGTACTTC	CASSTGRRNEQYF
TRBV7-2	NA	14	TRBJ2-2	many	TGTGCCAGCGTTCAGGGGCTTTTCACCGGGGAGCTGTTTTTT	CASVQGLFTGELFF
TRBV6-6	TRBD2	16	TRBJ2-5	few	TGTGCCAGCACCCATAGCGGGGGGGCTCATTTAGAGACCCAGTACTTC	CASTHSGGAHLETQYF
TRBV14	NA	16	TRBJ2-7	many	TGTGCCAGCAGCCAAGCCGGAGGATTTTACACCTACGAGCAGTACTTC	CASSQAGGFYTYEQYF
TRBV12-3/TRBV12-4	NA	15	TRBJ2-1	many	TGTGCCAGCAGTGTAGATACTAGCTCCTACAATGAGCAGTTCTTC	CASSVDTSSYNEQFF
TRBV5-1	TRBD1	14	TRBJ1-5	few	TGCGCCAGCAGCCCAGGGGGGGGCGATCAGCCCCAGCATTTT	CASSPGGGDQPQHF
TRBV19	NA	16	TRBJ2-3	many	TGTGCCAGTAGGTTTTCAGCGGGCCTCCACACAGATACGCAGTATTTT	CASRFSAGLHTDTQYF
TRBV29-1	NA	10	TRBJ1-2	NA	TGCAGCGTTGAGGACTATGGCTACACCTTC	CSVEDYGYTF
TRBV20-1	NA	14	TRBJ1-1	many	TGCAGTGCTAGAGCAGGGGACATGAACACTGAAGCTTTCTTT	CSARAGDMNTEAFF
TRBV28	NA	13	TRBJ2-1	few	TGTGCCAGCAGTTTTCCCTACAGGGTTGAGCAGTTCTTC	CASSFPYRVEQFF
TRBV7-9	NA	17	TRBJ2-1	many	TGTGCCAGCAGCTTAGCCCCCCGTGAGGTAGTATCGGCTGAGCAGTTCTTC	CASSLAPREVVSAEQFF
TRBV19	TRBD1	17	TRBJ2-2	few	TGTGCCAGCAGTGGACAGGGGCGGAATGCGGACACCGGGGAGCTGTTTTTT	CASSGQGRNADTGELFF
TRBV28	NA	15	TRBJ2-4	few	TGTGCCAGCAGTTCTAGCCGAGGTATGAAAAACATTCAGTACTTC	CASSSSRGMKNIQYF
TRBV18	NA	14	TRBJ2-2	NA	TGTGCCAGCTCACCGGGAGTGAACACCGGGGAGCTGTTTTTT	CASSPGVNTGELFF
TRBV19	NA	14	TRBJ1-1	many	TGTGCCAGTAGTATCGCAGGGAGTGGCACTGAAGCTTTCTTT	CASSIAGSGTEAFF
TRBV28	TRBD1	15	TRBJ1-2	many	TGTGCCAGCACCGCAGGGGGCAGATCTAACTATGGCTACACCTTC	CASTAGGRSNYGYTF
TRBV20-1	NA	11	TRBJ2-3	NA	TGCAGTGGACTGTTGGGAGATACGCAGTATTTT	CSGLLGDTQYF
TRBV29-1	NA	16	TRBJ1-1	few	TGCAGCGTTGCCATGGGGGGTTCCTTAAGGAACACTGAAGCTTTCTTT	CSVAMGGSLRNTEAFF
TRBV7-2	NA	12	TRBJ1-1	many	TGTGCCAGCAGCTTAACGCTCCTCCAGGCTTTCTTT	CASSLTLLQAFF
TRBV28	TRBD1	14	TRBJ1-1	many	TGTGCCAGCCTACGGGACAGTTTGAACACTGAAGCTTTCTTT	CASLRDSLNTEAFF
TRBV7-2	TRBD1	15	TRBJ2-7	many	TGTGCCAGCAGCTCCTGGACAGGGGTTGGGAAAGAGCAGTACTTC	CASSSWTGVGKEQYF
TRBV3-1	NA	14	TRBJ2-7	NA	TGTGCCAGCAGCCAAGCAAGTGGGAACTACGAGCAGTACTTC	CASSQASGNYEQYF
TRBV7-9	NA	16	TRBJ1-5	many	TGTGCCAGCAGCTTTGGGGATCGACAGAACAATCAGCCCCAGCATTTT	CASSFGDRQNNQPQHF
TRBV7-2	NA	15	TRBJ2-6	many	TGTGCCAGCAGCCTTCTTTTTCTGGGGGCCAACGTCCTGACTTTC	CASSLLFLGANVLTF
TRBV7-6	NA	14	TRBJ2-7	many	TGTGCCAGCAGCTTAGCCGAGGGGCCCTACGAGCAGTACTTC	CASSLAEGPYEQYF
TRBV12-3/TRBV12-4	NA	13	TRBJ2-2	many	TGTGCCAGCAGTCGAGACGACACCGGGGAGCTGTTTTTT	CASSRDDTGELFF
TRBV7-2	NA	13	TRBJ1-1	many	TGTGCCAGCAGCTCCTTCGTGACGGCTGAAGCTTTCTTT	CASSSFVTAEAFF
TRBV6-2/TRBV6-3	TRBD1	14	TRBJ1-2	NA	TGTGCCAGCAGTTACTCGAGACAGGGTAGCGGCTACACCTTC	CASSYSRQGSGYTF
TRBV4-2	TRBD2	17	TRBJ2-1	many	TGTGCCAGCAGCCAAGACGGTAGCGGGGGCACCTACAATGAGCAGTTCTTC	CASSQDGSGGTYNEQFF
TRBV23-1	TRBD1	12	TRBJ2-1	many	TGCGCCAGCAGTCACCCAGGGGGAGTGAGGTTCTTC	CASSHPGGVRFF
TRBV19	TRBD1	14	TRBJ2-6	many	TGTGCCAGTAGTCACAGGGGTGGGGCCAACGTCCTGACTTTC	CASSHRGGANVLTF
TRBV20-1	NA	17	TRBJ2-3	NA	TGCAGTGCTAGAGACGCCACCGCAGGGGGGATTGTGGATACGCAGTATTTT	CSARDATAGGIVDTQYF
TRBV28	TRBD2	13	TRBJ2-1	many	TGTGCCAGCGGGACTAGCGGGGTGAATGAGCAGTTCTTC	CASGTSGVNEQFF
TRBV7-2	NA	14	TRBJ2-3	many	TGTGCCAGCAGCTTCGGCGGGGCTACAGATACGCAGTATTTT	CASSFGGATDTQYF
TRBV20-1	NA	13	TRBJ2-1	many	TGCAGTGCTAACCGGGGTCTGAGGGATGAGCAGTTCTTC	CSANRGLRDEQFF